This is a list of T cell receptor beta chains from one sample in a study of blood T cell repertoires in COVID-19. Some clones are missing from TCRdb's copy, which holds only in-frame ones; the method was immunoSEQ multiplex PCR. The sample shows more than 55,000 clones, about nine tenths of them seen only once. Sequencing was carried out using peripheral blood. The receptor set was obtained from a woman of 80 years or more with acute or convalescent COVID-19. Both conserved end residues are part of each CDR3. Each record gives: clone size, J gene, D gene, V gene, CDR3 length, CDR3 DNA, CDR3 protein. D genes are given only for firm matches. Some rows have no size entry. The others give once, few or many, or a class for an expanded clone.

abundance: once
j_gene: TRBJ2-3
d_gene: TRBD2
v_gene: TRBV12-3/TRBV12-4
len: 13
CDR3nt: TGTGCCAGCAATCAACTAGCGACAGATACGCAGTATTTT
CDR3aa: CASNQLATDTQYF

abundance: .
j_gene: TRBJ2-1
d_gene: .
v_gene: TRBV3-1/TRBV3-2
len: 17
CDR3nt: TGTGCCAGCAGCCGAACAGGCGGGACCGGGTCCTACAATGAGCAGTTCTTC
CDR3aa: CASSRTGGTGSYNEQFF

abundance: once
j_gene: TRBJ1-2
d_gene: TRBD1
v_gene: TRBV6-5
len: 13
CDR3nt: TGTGCCAGCAGACGGACAGGGAACTATGGCTACACCTTC
CDR3aa: CASRRTGNYGYTF

abundance: .
j_gene: TRBJ2-1
d_gene: TRBD2
v_gene: TRBV19
len: 14
CDR3nt: TGTGCCAGTAGCCAGACTAGCGGGAGGCATGAGCAGTTCTTC
CDR3aa: CASSQTSGRHEQFF

abundance: .
j_gene: TRBJ2-7
d_gene: .
v_gene: TRBV9
len: 14
CDR3nt: TGTGCCAGCAGCGTTTACAGGGAATCCTACGAGCAGTACTTC
CDR3aa: CASSVYRESYEQYF

abundance: .
j_gene: TRBJ2-7
d_gene: .
v_gene: TRBV15
len: 14
CDR3nt: TGTGCCACCAGCAGACCAGGGGTGACTCACGAGCAGTACTTC
CDR3aa: CATSRPGVTHEQYF

abundance: .
j_gene: TRBJ2-7
d_gene: .
v_gene: TRBV20-1
len: 11
CDR3nt: TGCAGCCTACGGACAGTGTACGAGCAGTACTTC
CDR3aa: CSLRTVYEQYF

abundance: .
j_gene: TRBJ2-7
d_gene: TRBD2
v_gene: TRBV11-1
len: 15
CDR3nt: TGTGCCAGCAGCTTCAGCGGGAGTGGGAGGTACGAGCAGTACTTC
CDR3aa: CASSFSGSGRYEQYF

abundance: .
j_gene: TRBJ2-7
d_gene: TRBD2
v_gene: TRBV5-4
len: 15
CDR3nt: TGTGCCAGCAGCCTCGGACTAGCGGGAGAGAGCGAGCAGTACTTC
CDR3aa: CASSLGLAGESEQYF

abundance: .
j_gene: TRBJ1-1
d_gene: .
v_gene: TRBV5-1
len: 14
CDR3nt: TGCGCCAGCAGGGGGCGACAGGAGAACACTGAAGCTTTCTTT
CDR3aa: CASRGRQENTEAFF

abundance: few
j_gene: TRBJ2-7
d_gene: TRBD1
v_gene: TRBV15
len: 16
CDR3nt: TGTGCCACCAGCCCCCCCGGTCGGGGACAGGGAGATCATAAGTACTTC
CDR3aa: CATSPPGRGQGDHKYF

abundance: .
j_gene: TRBJ2-7
d_gene: .
v_gene: TRBV5-1
len: 12
CDR3nt: TGCGCCAGCAGCTTGTCGGGGTACGAGCAGTACTTC
CDR3aa: CASSLSGYEQYF

abundance: .
j_gene: TRBJ1-4
d_gene: TRBD1
v_gene: TRBV3-1/TRBV3-2
len: 15
CDR3nt: TGTGCCAGCAGCCAAGGAGAGACAGGGGGTGAAAAACTGTTTTTT
CDR3aa: CASSQGETGGEKLFF

abundance: few
j_gene: TRBJ2-7
d_gene: TRBD2
v_gene: TRBV7-3
len: 21
CDR3nt: TGTGCCAGCAGCAACGACCCCCCTCTAGGACTAGCGGGAGCTGGGGTGTACGAGCAGTACTTC
CDR3aa: CASSNDPPLGLAGAGVYEQYF

abundance: once
j_gene: TRBJ1-5
d_gene: .
v_gene: TRBV6-6
len: 13
CDR3nt: TGTGCCAGCAAGCCGGGATGGGGTCAGCCCCAGCATTTT
CDR3aa: CASKPGWGQPQHF

abundance: .
j_gene: TRBJ1-2
d_gene: .
v_gene: TRBV5-6
len: 14
CDR3nt: TGTGCCAGCAGCTCTATTCGGACGGGATATGGCTACACCTTC
CDR3aa: CASSSIRTGYGYTF

abundance: .
j_gene: TRBJ2-7
d_gene: TRBD2
v_gene: TRBV28
len: 14
CDR3nt: TGTGCCAGCAGTCTGCCGGCGGGGGGGTTTCAGCAGTACTTC
CDR3aa: CASSLPAGGFQQYF

abundance: .
j_gene: TRBJ2-7
d_gene: .
v_gene: TRBV29-1
len: 15
CDR3nt: TGCAGCGTTGAAGCGAGTGGGGGGTGGAACTACGAGCAGTACTTC
CDR3aa: CSVEASGGWNYEQYF

abundance: .
j_gene: TRBJ1-2
d_gene: TRBD1
v_gene: TRBV27
len: 19
CDR3nt: TGTGCCAGCAGTTTATCAGGACAGGGGGCTGTAAGGGTCCATTATGGCTACACCTTC
CDR3aa: CASSLSGQGAVRVHYGYTF

abundance: few
j_gene: TRBJ2-3
d_gene: TRBD1
v_gene: TRBV4-2
len: 16
CDR3nt: TGTGCCAGCAGCCAAGCCCACAGGGGGGAGACAGATACGCAGTATTTT
CDR3aa: CASSQAHRGETDTQYF

abundance: .
j_gene: TRBJ2-7
d_gene: .
v_gene: TRBV18
len: 14
CDR3nt: TGTGCCAGCTCACCACCTGCGGCACGCCACGAGCAGTACTTC
CDR3aa: CASSPPAARHEQYF

abundance: .
j_gene: TRBJ2-7
d_gene: .
v_gene: TRBV28
len: 14
CDR3nt: TGTGCCAGCAGTTCATCCGACCGGGCCTACGAGCAGTACTTC
CDR3aa: CASSSSDRAYEQYF

abundance: few
j_gene: TRBJ1-1
d_gene: .
v_gene: TRBV7-3
len: 13
CDR3nt: TGTGCCAGCAGCCCCGCAGTGAACACTGAAGCTTTCTTT
CDR3aa: CASSPAVNTEAFF

abundance: .
j_gene: TRBJ1-2
d_gene: .
v_gene: TRBV5-1
len: 13
CDR3nt: TGCGCCAGCAGCTTGGTATCTGCGGGCGGCTACACCTTC
CDR3aa: CASSLVSAGGYTF

abundance: .
j_gene: TRBJ1-4
d_gene: .
v_gene: TRBV5-6
len: 15
CDR3nt: TGTGCCAGCAGCTTACAGGTTTCAACTAATGAAAAACTGTTTTTT
CDR3aa: CASSLQVSTNEKLFF

abundance: .
j_gene: TRBJ1-1
d_gene: .
v_gene: TRBV27
len: 16
CDR3nt: TGTGCCAGCAGTTTAAAGAACGGAGGAACGAGTACTGAAGCTTTCTTT
CDR3aa: CASSLKNGGTSTEAFF

abundance: .
j_gene: TRBJ2-7
d_gene: .
v_gene: TRBV7-2
len: 13
CDR3nt: TGTGCCAGCAGCCCCGCAGGTTTCTACGAGCAGTACTTC
CDR3aa: CASSPAGFYEQYF

abundance: .
j_gene: TRBJ1-2
d_gene: .
v_gene: TRBV7-9
len: 15
CDR3nt: TGTGCCAGCAGCTTAGGCGGCAAAGCTAACTATGGCTACACCTTC
CDR3aa: CASSLGGKANYGYTF

abundance: .
j_gene: TRBJ1-5
d_gene: .
v_gene: TRBV30
len: 13
CDR3nt: TGTGCCTGCTCAGGAGAGGGTCGACAGCCCCAGCATTTT
CDR3aa: CACSGEGRQPQHF

abundance: .
j_gene: TRBJ2-3
d_gene: TRBD1
v_gene: TRBV29-1
len: 15
CDR3nt: TGCAGCGTCACCGGGACAGGGGTTATAGCAGATACGCAGTATTTT
CDR3aa: CSVTGTGVIADTQYF

abundance: once
j_gene: TRBJ1-1
d_gene: .
v_gene: TRBV10-3
len: 12
CDR3nt: TGTGCCATCAGGGGTCAGGGCACTGAAGCTTTCTTT
CDR3aa: CAIRGQGTEAFF

abundance: .
j_gene: TRBJ1-5
d_gene: TRBD1
v_gene: TRBV10-2
len: 16
CDR3nt: TGCGCCAGCAGGGATGACAGGGGGCCTAACAATCAGCCCCAGCATTTT
CDR3aa: CASRDDRGPNNQPQHF

abundance: .
j_gene: TRBJ1-2
d_gene: TRBD1
v_gene: TRBV15
len: 14
CDR3nt: TGTGCCACCAGCAGGAGACAGGGGCAATATGGCTACACCTTC
CDR3aa: CATSRRQGQYGYTF

abundance: .
j_gene: TRBJ1-5
d_gene: TRBD1
v_gene: TRBV28
len: 16
CDR3nt: TGTGCCAGCAGTTTTCTGGGACAGGGGGCGAGTCAGCCCCAGCATTTT
CDR3aa: CASSFLGQGASQPQHF

abundance: .
j_gene: TRBJ2-7
d_gene: TRBD1
v_gene: TRBV5-1
len: 16
CDR3nt: TGCGCCAGCAGCCAACCGGGACAGGTGAGCTCCTACGAGCAGTACTTC
CDR3aa: CASSQPGQVSSYEQYF

abundance: .
j_gene: TRBJ2-2
d_gene: .
v_gene: TRBV7-2
len: 14
CDR3nt: TGTGCCAGCAGCCCCCCGCCTGGAGGCGGGGAGCTGTTTTTT
CDR3aa: CASSPPPGGGELFF

abundance: .
j_gene: TRBJ1-1
d_gene: .
v_gene: TRBV2
len: 17
CDR3nt: TGTGCCAGCAGTAGGTCCGGGGATCGGGTTAAGAACACTGAAGCTTTCTTT
CDR3aa: CASSRSGDRVKNTEAFF

abundance: .
j_gene: TRBJ1-3
d_gene: .
v_gene: TRBV27
len: 14
CDR3nt: TGTGCCACCCAGGGGTCCTCCTCTGGAAACACCATATATTTT
CDR3aa: CATQGSSSGNTIYF

abundance: .
j_gene: TRBJ1-5
d_gene: .
v_gene: TRBV9
len: 14
CDR3nt: TGTGCCAGCCGCGGGGGGGAGGGAGACCAGCCCCAGCATTTT
CDR3aa: CASRGGEGDQPQHF

abundance: .
j_gene: TRBJ1-5
d_gene: TRBD1
v_gene: TRBV7-3
len: 12
CDR3nt: TGTGCCAGCAGCCCGCCGGGACAGATTCCGCATTTT
CDR3aa: CASSPPGQIPHF

abundance: .
j_gene: TRBJ2-1
d_gene: .
v_gene: TRBV2
len: 14
CDR3nt: TGTGCCAGCAGTGCCACTCCGACCTACAATGAGCAGTTCTTC
CDR3aa: CASSATPTYNEQFF

abundance: once
j_gene: TRBJ2-1
d_gene: .
v_gene: TRBV7-8
len: 15
CDR3nt: TGTGCCAGCAGCTTATCCGGGAGACCCTACAATGAGCAGTTCTTC
CDR3aa: CASSLSGRPYNEQFF

abundance: .
j_gene: TRBJ1-5
d_gene: .
v_gene: TRBV19
len: 16
CDR3nt: TGTGCCAGTAGTATAGTATCCCTGGGGAGGCATCAGCCCCAGCATTTT
CDR3aa: CASSIVSLGRHQPQHF

abundance: once
j_gene: TRBJ1-1
d_gene: .
v_gene: TRBV6-5
len: 15
CDR3nt: TGTGCCAGCAGTTACTCGTCTACCGCGGGGACTGAAGCTTTCTTT
CDR3aa: CASSYSSTAGTEAFF

abundance: .
j_gene: TRBJ2-7
d_gene: TRBD2
v_gene: TRBV5-1
len: 13
CDR3nt: TGCGCCAGCAGCTTGAACGGGAGGGAAGAGCAGTACTTC
CDR3aa: CASSLNGREEQYF

abundance: .
j_gene: TRBJ2-2
d_gene: .
v_gene: TRBV28
len: 13
CDR3nt: TGTGCCTCGAACATCCCCCAGACCGGGGAGCTGTTTTTT
CDR3aa: CASNIPQTGELFF

abundance: .
j_gene: TRBJ1-5
d_gene: .
v_gene: TRBV6-4
len: 13
CDR3nt: TGTGCCAGCAGTGAACAGGGTGATCAGCCCCAGCATTTT
CDR3aa: CASSEQGDQPQHF

abundance: .
j_gene: TRBJ2-7
d_gene: .
v_gene: TRBV19
len: 13
CDR3nt: TGTGCCAGTAGTATCAAGGTTCGGGGTGAGCAGTACTTC
CDR3aa: CASSIKVRGEQYF

abundance: .
j_gene: TRBJ1-2
d_gene: TRBD1
v_gene: TRBV18
len: 15
CDR3nt: TGTGCCAGCTCACCAGACACGGACAGGGGCGGAGGCTACACCTTC
CDR3aa: CASSPDTDRGGGYTF

abundance: .
j_gene: TRBJ2-2
d_gene: TRBD2
v_gene: TRBV3-1/TRBV3-2
len: 17
CDR3nt: TGTGCCAGCAGCTCTCGGGGGCGGACTAGCGTCACCGGGGAGCTGTTTTTT
CDR3aa: CASSSRGRTSVTGELFF

abundance: .
j_gene: TRBJ2-1
d_gene: .
v_gene: TRBV12-3/TRBV12-4
len: 12
CDR3nt: TGTGCCAGCACCGAGAGTCCCAATGAGCAGTTCTTC
CDR3aa: CASTESPNEQFF

abundance: .
j_gene: TRBJ1-1
d_gene: TRBD1
v_gene: TRBV9
len: 12
CDR3nt: TGTGCCAGCGGCGGGAGGGGGCGCAAAGCTTTCTTT
CDR3aa: CASGGRGRKAFF

abundance: .
j_gene: TRBJ1-4
d_gene: TRBD1
v_gene: TRBV6-1
len: 14
CDR3nt: TGTGCCAGCAGCTCGGACAGGGGGTGGGAAAAACTGTTTTTT
CDR3aa: CASSSDRGWEKLFF

abundance: once
j_gene: TRBJ2-3
d_gene: TRBD2
v_gene: TRBV2
len: 15
CDR3nt: TGTGCCAGCAGTGAACTAGCGGGGGGCACAGATACGCAGTATTTT
CDR3aa: CASSELAGGTDTQYF

abundance: .
j_gene: TRBJ1-5
d_gene: .
v_gene: TRBV4-1
len: 17
CDR3nt: TGCGCCAGCAGCCCGGCCCTTTCGGCAGGGGCGGGTCAGCCCCAGCATTTT
CDR3aa: CASSPALSAGAGQPQHF